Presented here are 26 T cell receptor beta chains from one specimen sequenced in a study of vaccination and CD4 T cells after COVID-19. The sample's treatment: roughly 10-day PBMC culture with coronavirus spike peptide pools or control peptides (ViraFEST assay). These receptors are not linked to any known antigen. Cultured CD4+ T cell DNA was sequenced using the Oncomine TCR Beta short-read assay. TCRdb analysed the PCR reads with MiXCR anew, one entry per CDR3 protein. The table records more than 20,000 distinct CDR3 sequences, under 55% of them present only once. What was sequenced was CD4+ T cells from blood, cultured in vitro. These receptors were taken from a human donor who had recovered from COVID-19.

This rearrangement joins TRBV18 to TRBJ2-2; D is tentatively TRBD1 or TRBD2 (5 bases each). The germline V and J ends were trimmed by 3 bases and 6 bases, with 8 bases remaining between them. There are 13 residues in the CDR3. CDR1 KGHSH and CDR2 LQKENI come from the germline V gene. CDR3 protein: CASSPPGPGELFF. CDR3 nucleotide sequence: TGTGCCAGCTCACCCCCGGGACCCGGGGAGCTGTTTTTT. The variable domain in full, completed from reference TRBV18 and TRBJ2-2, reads NAGVMQNPRHLVRRRGQEARLRCSPMKGHSHVYWYRQLPEEGLKFMVYLQKENIIDESGMPKERFSAEFPKEGPSILRIQQVVRGDSAAYFCASSPPGPGELFFGEGSRLTVL.

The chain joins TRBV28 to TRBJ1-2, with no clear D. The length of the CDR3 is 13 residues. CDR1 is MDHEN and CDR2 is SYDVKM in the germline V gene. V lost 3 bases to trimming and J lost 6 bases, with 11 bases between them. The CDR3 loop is CASSLRANNGYTF. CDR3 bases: TGTGCCAGCAGTTTGAGGGCAAATAATGGCTACACCTTC.

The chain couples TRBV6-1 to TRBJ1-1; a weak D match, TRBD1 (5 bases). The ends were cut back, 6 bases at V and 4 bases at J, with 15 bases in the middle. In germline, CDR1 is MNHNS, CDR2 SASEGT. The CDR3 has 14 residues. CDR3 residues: CASSQPGVGTEAFF. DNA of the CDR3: TGTGCCAGCAGCCAGCCGGGGGTTGGCACTGAAGCTTTCTTT.

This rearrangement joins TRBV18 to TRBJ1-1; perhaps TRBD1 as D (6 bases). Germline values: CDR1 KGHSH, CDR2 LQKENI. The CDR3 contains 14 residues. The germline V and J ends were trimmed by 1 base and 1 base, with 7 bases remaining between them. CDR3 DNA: TGTGCCAGCTCACCACTGACAGGGAACACTGAAGCTTTCTTT. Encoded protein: CASSPLTGNTEAFF.

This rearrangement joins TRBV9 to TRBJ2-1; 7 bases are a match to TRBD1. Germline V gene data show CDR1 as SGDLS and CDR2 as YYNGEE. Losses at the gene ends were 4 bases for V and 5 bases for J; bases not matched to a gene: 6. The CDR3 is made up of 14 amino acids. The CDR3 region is CASSFVGQHNEQFF. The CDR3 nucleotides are TGTGCCAGCAGCTTCGTGGGACAGCACAATGAGCAGTTCTTC.

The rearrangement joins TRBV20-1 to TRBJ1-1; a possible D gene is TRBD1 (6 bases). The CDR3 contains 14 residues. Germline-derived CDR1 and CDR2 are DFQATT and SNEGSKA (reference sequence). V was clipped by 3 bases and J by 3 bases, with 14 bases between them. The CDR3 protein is CSASLRGRDTEAFF. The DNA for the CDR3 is TGCAGTGCTAGCCTCAGGGGAAGGGACACTGAAGCTTTCTTT.

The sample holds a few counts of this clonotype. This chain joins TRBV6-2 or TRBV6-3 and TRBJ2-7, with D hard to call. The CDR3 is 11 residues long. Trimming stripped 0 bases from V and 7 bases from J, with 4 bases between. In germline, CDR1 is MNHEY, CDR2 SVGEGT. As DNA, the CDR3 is TGTGCCAGCAGTTACTCGACTGAGCAGTACTTC. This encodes CASSYSTEQYF.

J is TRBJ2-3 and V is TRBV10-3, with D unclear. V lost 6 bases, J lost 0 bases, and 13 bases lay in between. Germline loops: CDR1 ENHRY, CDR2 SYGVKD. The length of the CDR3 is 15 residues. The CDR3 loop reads CAISPDGGSTDTQYF. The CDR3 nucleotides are TGTGCCATCAGCCCGGATGGCGGTAGCACAGATACGCAGTATTTT.

CDR3 loop: CASMPWDSTDTQYF. CDR3 coding DNA: TGTGCCAGCATGCCCTGGGATAGCACAGATACGCAGTATTTT. The rearrangement links TRBV27 to TRBJ2-3; unclear D gene. Between the trimmed V and J ends, which lost 7 bases and 0 bases, there was a span of 11 bases. CDR3 length equals 14 residues. CDR1 is MNHEY and CDR2 is SMNVEV in the germline V gene (reference sequence).

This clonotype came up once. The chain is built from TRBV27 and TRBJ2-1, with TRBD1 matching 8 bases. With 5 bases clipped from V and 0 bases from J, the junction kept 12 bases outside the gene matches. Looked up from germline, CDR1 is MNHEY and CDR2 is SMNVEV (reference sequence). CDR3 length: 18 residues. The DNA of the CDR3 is TGTGCCAGCAGTCCGCGCCGGGGACAGGCCAGCTCCTACAATGAGCAGTTCTTC. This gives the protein CASSPRRGQASSYNEQFF.

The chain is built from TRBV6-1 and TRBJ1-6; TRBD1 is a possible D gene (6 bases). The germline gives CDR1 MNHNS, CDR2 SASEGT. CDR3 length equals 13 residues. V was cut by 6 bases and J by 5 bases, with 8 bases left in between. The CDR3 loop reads CASSGTHNSPLHF. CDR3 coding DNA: TGTGCCAGCAGCGGGACACATAATTCACCCCTCCACTTT.

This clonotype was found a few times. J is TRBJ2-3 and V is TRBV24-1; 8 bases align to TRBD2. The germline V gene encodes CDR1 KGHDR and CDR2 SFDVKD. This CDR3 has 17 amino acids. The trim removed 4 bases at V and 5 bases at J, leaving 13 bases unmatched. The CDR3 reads CATSDPSGGESGDTQYF. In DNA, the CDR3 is TGTGCCACCAGTGACCCTTCCGGGGGGGAAAGTGGAGATACGCAGTATTTT.

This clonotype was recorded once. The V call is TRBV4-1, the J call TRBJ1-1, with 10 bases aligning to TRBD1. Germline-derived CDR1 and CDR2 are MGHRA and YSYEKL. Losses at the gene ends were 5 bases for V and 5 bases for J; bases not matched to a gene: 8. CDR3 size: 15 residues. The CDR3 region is CASSAPGQGRTEAFF. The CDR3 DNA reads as TGCGCCAGCAGCGCCCCGGGACAGGGGAGGACTGAAGCTTTCTTT.

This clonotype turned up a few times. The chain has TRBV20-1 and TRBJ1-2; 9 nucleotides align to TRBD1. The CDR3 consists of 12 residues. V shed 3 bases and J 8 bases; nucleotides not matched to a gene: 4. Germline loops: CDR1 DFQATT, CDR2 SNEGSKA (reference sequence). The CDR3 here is CSASRDRDGYTF. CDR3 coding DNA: TGCAGTGCTAGCCGGGACAGGGACGGCTACACCTTC.

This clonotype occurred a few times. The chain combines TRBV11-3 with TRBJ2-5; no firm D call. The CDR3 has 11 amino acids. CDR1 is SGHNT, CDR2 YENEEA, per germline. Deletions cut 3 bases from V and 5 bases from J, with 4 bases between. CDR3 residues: CASSFGETQYF. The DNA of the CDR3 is TGTGCCAGCAGCTTCGGTGAGACCCAGTACTTC.

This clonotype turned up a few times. The CDR3 bases are TGTGCCAGCAGCCCCGGGAACTATAATTCACCCCTCCACTTT. It encodes CASSPGNYNSPLHF. This rearrangement joins TRBV7-9 to TRBJ1-6, with D unresolved. The germline V and J ends were trimmed by 5 bases and 3 bases, with 8 bases remaining between them. The V gene's germline CDR1 is SEHNR and CDR2 FQNEAQ (reference sequence). This CDR3 is 14 amino acids long.

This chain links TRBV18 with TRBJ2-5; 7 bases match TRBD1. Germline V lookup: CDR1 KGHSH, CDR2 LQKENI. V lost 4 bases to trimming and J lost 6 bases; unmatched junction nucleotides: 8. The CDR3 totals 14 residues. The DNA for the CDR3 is TGTGCCAGCTCACACTGGGACAGCAGGAAGACCCAGTACTTC. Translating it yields CASSHWDSRKTQYF.

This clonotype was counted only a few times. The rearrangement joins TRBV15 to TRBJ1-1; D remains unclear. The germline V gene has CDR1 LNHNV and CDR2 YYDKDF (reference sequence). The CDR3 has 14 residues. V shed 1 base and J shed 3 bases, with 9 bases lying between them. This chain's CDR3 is CATSRGELDTEAFF. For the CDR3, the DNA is TGTGCCACCAGCAGAGGCGAGTTGGACACTGAAGCTTTCTTT.

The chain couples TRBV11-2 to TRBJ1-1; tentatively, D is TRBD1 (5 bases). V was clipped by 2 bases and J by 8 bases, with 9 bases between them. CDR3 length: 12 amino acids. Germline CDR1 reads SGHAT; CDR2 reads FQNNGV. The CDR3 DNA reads TGTGCCAGCAGCTTATATGGGGCCGAAGCTTTCTTT. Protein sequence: CASSLYGAEAFF.

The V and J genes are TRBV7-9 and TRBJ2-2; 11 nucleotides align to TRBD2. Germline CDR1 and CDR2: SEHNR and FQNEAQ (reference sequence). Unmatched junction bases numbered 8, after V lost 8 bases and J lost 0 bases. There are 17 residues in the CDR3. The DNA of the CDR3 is TGTGCCAGCCAGACCGGGACTAGCGGCGCGAACACCGGGGAGCTGTTTTTT. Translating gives CASQTGTSGANTGELFF.

CDR3 DNA: TGCGCCAGCAGCCTAGGGACGGAACCCTACGAGCAGTACTTC. Its protein product is CASSLGTEPYEQYF. The V gene is TRBV5-1, the J gene TRBJ2-7, with D tentatively TRBD1 or TRBD2 (5 bases each). Germline V gene sequence: CDR1 SGHRS, CDR2 YFSETQ. V was cut by 4 bases and J by 2 bases, with 13 bases left in between. The CDR3 runs to 14 residues.

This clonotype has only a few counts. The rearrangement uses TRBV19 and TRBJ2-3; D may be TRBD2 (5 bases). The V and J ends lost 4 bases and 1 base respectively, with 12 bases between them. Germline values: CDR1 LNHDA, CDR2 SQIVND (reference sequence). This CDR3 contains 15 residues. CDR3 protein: CASSKASYRTDTQYF. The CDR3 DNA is TGTGCCAGTAGTAAGGCTAGCTATCGCACAGATACGCAGTATTTT.

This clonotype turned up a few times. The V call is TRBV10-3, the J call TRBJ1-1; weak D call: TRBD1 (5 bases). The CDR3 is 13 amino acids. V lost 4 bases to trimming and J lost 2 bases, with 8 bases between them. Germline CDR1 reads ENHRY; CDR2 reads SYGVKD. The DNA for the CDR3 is TGTGCCATCAGTGGTCAGGGCAACACTGAAGCTTTCTTT. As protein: CAISGQGNTEAFF.

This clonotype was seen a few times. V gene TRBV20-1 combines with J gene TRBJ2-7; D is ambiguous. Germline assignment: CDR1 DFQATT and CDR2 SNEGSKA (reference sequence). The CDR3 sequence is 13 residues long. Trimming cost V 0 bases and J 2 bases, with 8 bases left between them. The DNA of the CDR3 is TGCAGTGCTAGAGATGTAAGTCCCTACGAGCAGTACTTC. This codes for CSARDVSPYEQYF.

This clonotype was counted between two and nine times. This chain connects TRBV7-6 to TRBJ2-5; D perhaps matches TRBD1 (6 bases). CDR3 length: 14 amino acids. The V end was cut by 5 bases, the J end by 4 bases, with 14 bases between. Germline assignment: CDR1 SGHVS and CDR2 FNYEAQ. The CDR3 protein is CASSPLNRAETQYF. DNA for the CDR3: TGTGCCAGCAGCCCCCTGAACAGGGCAGAGACCCAGTACTTC.

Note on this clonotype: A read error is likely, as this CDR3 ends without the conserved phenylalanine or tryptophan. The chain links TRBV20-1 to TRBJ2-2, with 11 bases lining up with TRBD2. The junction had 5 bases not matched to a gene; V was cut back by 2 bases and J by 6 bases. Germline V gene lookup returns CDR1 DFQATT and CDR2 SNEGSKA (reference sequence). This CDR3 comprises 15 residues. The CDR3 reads CSARRLAGGAGELFS. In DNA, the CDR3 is TGCAGTGCTAGACGGCTAGCGGGAGGAGCCGGGGAGCTGTTTTCT.